Only a few counts were recorded for the clone carrying this T cell receptor (beta chain). The sample comes from a study of cytomegalovirus exposure and HLA in healthy donors. Trimming removed 5 bases at V and 7 bases at J, with 15 bases between. The germline CDR1 and CDR2 sequences are LNHNV and YYDKDF (reference sequence). This CDR3 spans 14 amino acids. 60 Vbeta and 13 Jbeta primers were used in PCR. The authors' processing: About 11 million of the approximately 80 million unique TCR beta chains counted in a later analysis were shared. Method: immunoSEQ multiplex PCR; TCRdb's copy keeps in-frame clones and lacks some. V and J calls and clone size are those listed in that table; D and trimming were worked out from the DNA. The table lists 180,000 or so clones, approximately 80% of them singletons.

The sequence was collected from a female donor in good health and CMV-seronegative. V and J are TRBV15 and TRBJ2-1; TRBD2 is a possible D gene (6 bases). Material: PBMCs. The CDR3 reads CATSARLERNEQFF. In nucleotides, the CDR3 is TGTGCCACCAGCGCTAGACTAGAAAGGAATGAGCAGTTCTTC.